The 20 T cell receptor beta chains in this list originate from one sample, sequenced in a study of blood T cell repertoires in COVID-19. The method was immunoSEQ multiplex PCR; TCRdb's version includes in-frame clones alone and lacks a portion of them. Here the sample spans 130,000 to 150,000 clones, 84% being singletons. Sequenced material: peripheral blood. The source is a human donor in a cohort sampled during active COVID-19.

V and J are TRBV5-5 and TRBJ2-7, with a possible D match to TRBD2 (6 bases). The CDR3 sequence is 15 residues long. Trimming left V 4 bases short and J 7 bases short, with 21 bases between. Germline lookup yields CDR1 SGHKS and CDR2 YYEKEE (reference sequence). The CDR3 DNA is TGTGCCAGCAGCCACCACGGAGGGCTCTCTAGGGAGCAGTACTTC. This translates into CASSHHGGLSREQYF.

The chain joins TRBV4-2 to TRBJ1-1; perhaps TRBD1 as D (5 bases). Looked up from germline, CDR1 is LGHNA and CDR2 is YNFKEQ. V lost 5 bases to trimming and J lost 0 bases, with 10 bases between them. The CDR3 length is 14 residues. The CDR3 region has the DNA TGTGCCAGCAGCAAGACAGAAATGAACACTGAAGCTTTCTTT. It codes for CASSKTEMNTEAFF.

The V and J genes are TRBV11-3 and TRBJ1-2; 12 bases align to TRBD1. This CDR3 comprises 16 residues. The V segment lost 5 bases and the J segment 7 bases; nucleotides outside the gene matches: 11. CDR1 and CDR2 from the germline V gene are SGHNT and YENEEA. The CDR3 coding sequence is TGTGCCAGCAGCCCACCACCGGGACAGGGGGCGAGTGGCTACACCTTC. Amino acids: CASSPPPGQGASGYTF.

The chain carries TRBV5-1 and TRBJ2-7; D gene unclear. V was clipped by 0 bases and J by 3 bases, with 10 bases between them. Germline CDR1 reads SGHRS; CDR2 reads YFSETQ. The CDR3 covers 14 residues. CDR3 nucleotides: TGCGCCAGCAGCTTGGGGGCAGGTCTCTACGAGCAGTACTTC. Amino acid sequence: CASSLGAGLYEQYF.

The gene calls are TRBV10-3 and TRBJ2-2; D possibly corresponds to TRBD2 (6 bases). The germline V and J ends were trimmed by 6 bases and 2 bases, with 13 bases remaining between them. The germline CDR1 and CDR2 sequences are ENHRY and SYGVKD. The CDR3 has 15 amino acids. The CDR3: CAIRGGATNTGELFF. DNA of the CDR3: TGTGCCATCAGGGGCGGGGCTACAAACACCGGGGAGCTGTTTTTT.

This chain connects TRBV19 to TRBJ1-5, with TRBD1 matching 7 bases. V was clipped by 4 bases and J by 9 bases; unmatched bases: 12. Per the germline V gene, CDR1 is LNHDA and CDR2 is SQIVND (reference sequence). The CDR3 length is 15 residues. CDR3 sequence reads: CASSRGTAIPGPQHF. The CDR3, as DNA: TGTGCCAGTAGTAGGGGGACAGCCATTCCCGGGCCCCAGCATTTT.

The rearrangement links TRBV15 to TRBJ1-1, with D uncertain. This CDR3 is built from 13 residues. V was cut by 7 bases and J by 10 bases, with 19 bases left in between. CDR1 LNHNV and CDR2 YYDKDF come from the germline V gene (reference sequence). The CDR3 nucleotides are TGTGCCACCACCCGGGCCCCCCCGGGAAGAGCTTTCTTT. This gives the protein CATTRAPPGRAFF.

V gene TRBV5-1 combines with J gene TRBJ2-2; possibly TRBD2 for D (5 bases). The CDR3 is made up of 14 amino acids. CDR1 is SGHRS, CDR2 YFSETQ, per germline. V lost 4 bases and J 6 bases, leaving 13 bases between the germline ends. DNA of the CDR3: TGCGCCAGCAGCGGCGGGCCCCCCGCCGGGGAGCTGTTTTTT. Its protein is CASSGGPPAGELFF.

The CDR3 loop reads CASSSSQGQETQYF. CDR3 nucleotide sequence: TGTGCCAGCAGCTCCTCCCAGGGCCAAGAGACCCAGTACTTC. The chain uses TRBV11-2 and TRBJ2-5; D may be TRBD1 (5 bases). This CDR3 has 14 residues. V lost 4 bases to trimming and J lost 1 base, with 10 bases between them. Per germline, CDR1 SGHAT and CDR2 FQNNGV.

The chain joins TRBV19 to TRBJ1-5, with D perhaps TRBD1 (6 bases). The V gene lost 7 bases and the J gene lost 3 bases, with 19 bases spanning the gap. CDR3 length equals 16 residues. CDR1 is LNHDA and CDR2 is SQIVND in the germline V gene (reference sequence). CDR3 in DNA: TGTGCCAGTATTTTGAGCCGCGGGGGGGCCAATCAGCCCCAGCATTTT. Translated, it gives CASILSRGGANQPQHF. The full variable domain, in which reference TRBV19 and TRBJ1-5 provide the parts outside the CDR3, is DGGITQSPKYLFRKEGQNVTLSCEQNLNHDAMYWYRQDPGQGLRLIYYSQIVNDFQKGDIAEGYSVSREKKESFPLTVTSAQKNPTAFYLCASILSRGGANQPQHFGDGTRLSIL.

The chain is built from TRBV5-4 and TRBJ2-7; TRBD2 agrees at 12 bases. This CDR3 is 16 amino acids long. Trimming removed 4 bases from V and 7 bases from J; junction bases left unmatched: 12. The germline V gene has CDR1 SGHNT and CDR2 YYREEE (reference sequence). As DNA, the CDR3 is TGTGCCAGCAGCACCGCTAGCGGGGGGGATCCGCGGGAGCAGTACTTC. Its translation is CASSTASGGDPREQYF.

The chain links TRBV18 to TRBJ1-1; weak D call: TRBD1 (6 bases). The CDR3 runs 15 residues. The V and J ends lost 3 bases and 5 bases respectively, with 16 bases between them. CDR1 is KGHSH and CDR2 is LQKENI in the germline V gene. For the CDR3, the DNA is TGTGCCAGCTCACCTAGTACAGGGCGGTGGACTGAAGCTTTCTTT. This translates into CASSPSTGRWTEAFF.

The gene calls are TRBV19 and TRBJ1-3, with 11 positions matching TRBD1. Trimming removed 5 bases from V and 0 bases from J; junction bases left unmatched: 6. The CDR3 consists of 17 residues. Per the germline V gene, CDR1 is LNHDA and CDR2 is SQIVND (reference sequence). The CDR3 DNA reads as TGTGCCAGTAGTGGACAGGGGGCAGGCCTCTCTGGAAACACCATATATTTT. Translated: CASSGQGAGLSGNTIYF.

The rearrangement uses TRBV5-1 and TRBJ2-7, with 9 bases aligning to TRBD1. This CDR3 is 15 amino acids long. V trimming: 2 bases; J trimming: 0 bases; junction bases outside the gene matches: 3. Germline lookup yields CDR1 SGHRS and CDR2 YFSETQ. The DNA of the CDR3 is TGCGCCAGCAGCTTCCCGACAGGGGGCTCCTACGAGCAGTACTTC. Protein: CASSFPTGGSYEQYF.

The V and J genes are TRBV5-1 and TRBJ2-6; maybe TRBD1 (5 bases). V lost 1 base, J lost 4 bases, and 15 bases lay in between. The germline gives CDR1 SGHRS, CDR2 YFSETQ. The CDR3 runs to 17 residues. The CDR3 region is CASSLTRAAGGANVLTF. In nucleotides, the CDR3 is TGCGCCAGCAGCTTGACCAGGGCGGCAGGAGGGGCCAACGTCCTGACTTTC.

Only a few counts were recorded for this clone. The CDR3 region is CASSPGTGGTHWPQYF. The CDR3 DNA reads TGTGCCAGCAGCCCAGGGACAGGGGGCACGCATTGGCCGCAGTATTTT. The chain is built from TRBV6-6 and TRBJ2-3; 12 bases line up with TRBD1. CDR1 and CDR2 from the germline V gene are MNHNY and SVGAGI (reference sequence). CDR3 length: 16 amino acids. The junction had 14 bases not matched to a gene; V was cut back by 6 bases and J by 10 bases.

The CDR3 is CASSGVRTGGGETQYF. The CDR3 DNA follows: TGTGCCAGTAGTGGAGTGCGGACAGGGGGCGGGGAGACCCAGTACTTC. V usage is TRBV19 and J usage is TRBJ2-5; 11 nucleotides line up with TRBD1. Trimming at V came to 5 bases and at J to 5 bases, leaving 10 bases not matched to a gene. Germline CDR1 reads LNHDA; CDR2 reads SQIVND (reference sequence). The CDR3 sequence is 16 residues long.

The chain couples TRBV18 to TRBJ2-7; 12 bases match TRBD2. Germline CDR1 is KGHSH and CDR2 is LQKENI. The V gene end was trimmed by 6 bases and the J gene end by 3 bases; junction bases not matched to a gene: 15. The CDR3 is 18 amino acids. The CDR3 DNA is TGTGCCAGCTCGCCGGGGGGACTAGCGGGCCTTCGGAACTACGAGCAGTACTTC. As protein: CASSPGGLAGLRNYEQYF.

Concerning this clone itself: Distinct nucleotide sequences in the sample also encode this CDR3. In nucleotides, the CDR3 is TGTGCCAGCAGTCGCCAGGGGGCAGGGACTGAAGCTTTCTTT. Translation gives CASSRQGAGTEAFF. The chain couples TRBV6-5 to TRBJ1-1; 8 bases line up with TRBD1. Germline CDR1 MNHEY, CDR2 SVGAGI. J lost 5 bases, V lost 5 bases, and 7 bases had no gene match. The CDR3 loop spans 14 amino acids.

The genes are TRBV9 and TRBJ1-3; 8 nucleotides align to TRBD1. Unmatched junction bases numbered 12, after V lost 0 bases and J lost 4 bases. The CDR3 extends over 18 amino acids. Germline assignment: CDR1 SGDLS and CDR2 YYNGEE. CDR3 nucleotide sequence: TGTGCCAGCAGCGTAGCGGTTGAGGGCAGGGGGCAAGGAAACACCATATATTTT. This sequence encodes CASSVAVEGRGQGNTIYF.